This T cell receptor (beta chain) originates from a study of molecular identifiers for immune sequencing clone quantification. Study observations and caveats: Identical TCR molecules sharing a barcode could underestimate highly expanded clone sizes.

The bulk TCR libraries were made with methods described before and with listed TCR primers. From the PCR reads, TCRdb called clonotypes with MiXCR, one entry per CDR3 protein. Of around 470,000 distinct CDR3 sequences in the sample, 25% were seen once. This clonotype was seen more than once but under ten times. No antigen is known for it. Because it lacks the conserved phenylalanine or tryptophan at the end, this CDR3 is likely a read error. V lost 2 bases to trimming and J lost 1 base, with 6 bases between them. Germline CDR1 MDHEN, CDR2 SYDVKM. This CDR3 comprises 14 residues. Material for sequencing was naive CD8+ T cells from blood, with Jurkat cell RNA spiked in. The sample's subset: FACS-sorted CD8+CD4-CCR7+CD45RA+ naive T cells. The receptor comes from a human donor in good health. Some libraries in this study had Jurkat cell RNA spiked in. The chain couples TRBV28 to TRBJ1-5; D remains ambiguous. CDR3 bases: TGTGCCAGCAGTTTAATGTCAAGCAATCAGCCCCAGCATCTT. Translation: CASSLMSSNQPQHL.